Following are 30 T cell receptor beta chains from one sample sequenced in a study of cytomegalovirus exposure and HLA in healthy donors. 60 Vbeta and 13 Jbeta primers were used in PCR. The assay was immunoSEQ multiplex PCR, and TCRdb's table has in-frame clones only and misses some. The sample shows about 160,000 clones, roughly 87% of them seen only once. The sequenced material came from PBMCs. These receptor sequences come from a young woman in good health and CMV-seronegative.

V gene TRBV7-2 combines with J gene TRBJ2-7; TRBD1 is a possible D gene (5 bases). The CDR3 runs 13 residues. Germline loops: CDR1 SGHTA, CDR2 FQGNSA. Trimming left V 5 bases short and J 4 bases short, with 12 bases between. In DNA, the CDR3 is TGTGCCAGCAGCCCGCGGACACTTTACGAGCAGTACTTC. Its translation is CASSPRTLYEQYF. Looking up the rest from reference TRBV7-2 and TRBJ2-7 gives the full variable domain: GAGVSQSPSNKVTEKGKDVELRCDPISGHTALYWYRQSLGQGLEFLIYFQGNSAPDKSGLPSDRFSAERTGGSVSTLTIQRTQQEDSAVYLCASSPRTLYEQYFGPGTRLTVT.

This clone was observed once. DNA of the CDR3: TGTGCCATCAGTGAGGAGGCGGGGGGGCTTAAAATCTACAATGAGCAGTTCTTC. It translates to CAISEEAGGLKIYNEQFF. The V and J genes are TRBV10-3 and TRBJ2-1; TRBD2 aligns across 9 bases. Germline assignment: CDR1 ENHRY and CDR2 SYGVKD. The V gene end was trimmed by 2 bases and the J gene end by 3 bases; junction bases not matched to a gene: 11. The CDR3 sequence is 18 residues long.

The CDR3 region has the DNA TGTGCCAGCTCACCCGTGGGCACAGGGACGAACGAGCAGTACTTC. Protein product: CASSPVGTGTNEQYF. The chain recombines TRBV18 with TRBJ2-7, with D possibly matching TRBD1 (6 bases). Germline CDR1 is KGHSH and CDR2 is LQKENI. The CDR3 covers 15 residues. V was clipped by 3 bases and J by 5 bases, with 17 bases between them.

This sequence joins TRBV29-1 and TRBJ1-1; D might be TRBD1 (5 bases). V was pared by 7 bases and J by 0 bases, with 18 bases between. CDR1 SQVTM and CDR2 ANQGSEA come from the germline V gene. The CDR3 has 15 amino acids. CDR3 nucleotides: TGCAGCGCCAAATTGCCCGGGGGACTGAACACTGAAGCTTTCTTT. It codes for CSAKLPGGLNTEAFF.

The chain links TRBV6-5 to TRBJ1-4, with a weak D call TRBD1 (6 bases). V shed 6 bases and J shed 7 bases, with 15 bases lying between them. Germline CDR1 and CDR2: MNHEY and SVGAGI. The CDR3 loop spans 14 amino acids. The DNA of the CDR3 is TGTGCCAGCAGGCGACTCGGACAGAGTGAAAAACTGTTTTTT. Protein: CASRRLGQSEKLFF.

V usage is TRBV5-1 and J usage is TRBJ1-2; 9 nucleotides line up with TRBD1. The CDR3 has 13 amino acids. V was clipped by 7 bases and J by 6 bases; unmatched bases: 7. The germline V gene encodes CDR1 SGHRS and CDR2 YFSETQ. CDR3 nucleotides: TGCGCCAGCGGGAAACAGGGGGCTAATGGCTACACCTTC. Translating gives CASGKQGANGYTF.

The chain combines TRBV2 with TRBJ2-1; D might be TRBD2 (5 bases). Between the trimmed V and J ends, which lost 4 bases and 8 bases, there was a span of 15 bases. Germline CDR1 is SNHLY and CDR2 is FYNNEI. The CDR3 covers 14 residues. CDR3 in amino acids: CASSAFRPGDEQFF. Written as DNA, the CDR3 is TGTGCCAGCAGTGCCTTCAGACCCGGGGATGAGCAGTTCTTC.

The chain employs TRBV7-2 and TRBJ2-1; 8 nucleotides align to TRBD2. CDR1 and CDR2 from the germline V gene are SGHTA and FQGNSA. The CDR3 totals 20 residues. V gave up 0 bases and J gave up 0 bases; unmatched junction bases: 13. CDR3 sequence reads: CASSLASVTAGAFSYNEQFF. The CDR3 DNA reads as TGTGCCAGCAGCTTAGCATCGGTGACAGCGGGGGCCTTCTCCTACAATGAGCAGTTCTTC.

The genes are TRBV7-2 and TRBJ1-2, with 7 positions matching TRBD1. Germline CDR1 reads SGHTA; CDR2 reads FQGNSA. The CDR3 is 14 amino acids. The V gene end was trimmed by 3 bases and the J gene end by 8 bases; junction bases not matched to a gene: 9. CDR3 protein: CASSFVGTAWGYTF. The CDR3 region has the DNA TGTGCCAGCAGCTTTGTGGGGACAGCATGGGGCTACACCTTC.

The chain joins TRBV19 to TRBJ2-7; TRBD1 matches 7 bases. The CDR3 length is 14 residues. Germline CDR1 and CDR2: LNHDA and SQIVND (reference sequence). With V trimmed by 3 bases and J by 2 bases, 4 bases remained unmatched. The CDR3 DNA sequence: TGTGCCAGTAGTATGGGGCAGGGGGCCTACGAGCAGTACTTC. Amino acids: CASSMGQGAYEQYF.

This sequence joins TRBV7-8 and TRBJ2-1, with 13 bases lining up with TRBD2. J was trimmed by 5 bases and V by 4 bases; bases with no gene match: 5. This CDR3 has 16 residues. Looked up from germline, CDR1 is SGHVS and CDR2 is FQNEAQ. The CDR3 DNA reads TGTGCCAGCAGCTCAGGGGGGACTAGCGGGAACAATGAGCAGTTCTTC. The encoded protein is CASSSGGTSGNNEQFF.

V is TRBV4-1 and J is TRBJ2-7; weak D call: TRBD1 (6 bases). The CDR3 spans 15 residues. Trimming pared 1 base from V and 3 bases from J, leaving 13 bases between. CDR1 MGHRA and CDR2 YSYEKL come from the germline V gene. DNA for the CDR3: TGCGCCAGCAGCCAAGTAGGACAGACCGACTACGAGCAGTACTTC. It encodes CASSQVGQTDYEQYF.

CDR3 residues: CASSLAVPSNEQFF. CDR3 bases: TGTGCCAGCAGCTTAGCCGTCCCGAGCAATGAGCAGTTCTTC. The rearrangement joins TRBV11-2 to TRBJ2-1, with no clear D. CDR3 length: 14 residues. CDR1 SGHAT and CDR2 FQNNGV come from the germline V gene. V lost 1 base and J lost 6, with 10 bases in between.

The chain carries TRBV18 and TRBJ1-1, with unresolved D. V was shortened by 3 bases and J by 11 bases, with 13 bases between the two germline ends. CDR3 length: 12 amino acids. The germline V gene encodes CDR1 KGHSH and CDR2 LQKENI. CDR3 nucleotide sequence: TGTGCCAGCTCACCGAGTGGGCGCCAGGCTTTCTTT. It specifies CASSPSGRQAFF.

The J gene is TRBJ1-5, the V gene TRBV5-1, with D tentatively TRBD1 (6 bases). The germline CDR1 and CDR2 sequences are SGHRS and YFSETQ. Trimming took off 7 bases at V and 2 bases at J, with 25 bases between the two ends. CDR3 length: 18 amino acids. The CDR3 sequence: CASVLKLGRGRGNQPQHF. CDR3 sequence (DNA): TGCGCCAGCGTCCTTAAGCTTGGGAGGGGGAGAGGCAATCAGCCCCAGCATTTT. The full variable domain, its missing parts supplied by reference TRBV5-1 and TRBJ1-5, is KAGVTQTPRYLIKTRGQQVTLSCSPISGHRSVSWYQQTPGQGLQFLFEYFSETQRNKGNFPGRFSGRQFSNSRSEMNVSTLELGDSALYLCASVLKLGRGRGNQPQHFGDGTRLSIL.

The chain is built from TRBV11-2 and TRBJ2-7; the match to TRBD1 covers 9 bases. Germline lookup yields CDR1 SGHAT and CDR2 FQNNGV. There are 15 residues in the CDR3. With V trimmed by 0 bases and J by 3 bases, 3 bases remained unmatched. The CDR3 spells CASSLDGTGSYEQYF. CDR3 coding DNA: TGTGCCAGCAGCTTAGATGGGACAGGGAGCTACGAGCAGTACTTC.

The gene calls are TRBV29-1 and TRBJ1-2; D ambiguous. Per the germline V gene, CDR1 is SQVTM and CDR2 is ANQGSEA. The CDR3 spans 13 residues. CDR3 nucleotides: TGCAGTGCCGTCGGTTTGGTTAACTATGGCTACACCTTC. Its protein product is CSAVGLVNYGYTF.

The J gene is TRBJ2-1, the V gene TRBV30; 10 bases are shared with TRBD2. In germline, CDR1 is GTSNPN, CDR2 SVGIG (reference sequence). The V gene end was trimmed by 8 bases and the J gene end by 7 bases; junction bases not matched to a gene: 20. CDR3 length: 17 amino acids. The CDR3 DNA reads TGTGCCGGGAACCCCAAGCTAGCGGGGGCCCGGTTTAATGAGCAGTTCTTC. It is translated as CAGNPKLAGARFNEQFF.

CDR3 sequence (DNA): TGCGCCAGCAGCCAAATTCAGGGGTATAGCAATCAGCCCCAGCATTTT. The encoded protein is CASSQIQGYSNQPQHF. The chain employs TRBV4-1 and TRBJ1-5; possible D gene TRBD1, 6 bases. The germline V and J ends were trimmed by 2 bases and 0 bases, with 11 bases remaining between them. Germline lookup yields CDR1 MGHRA and CDR2 YSYEKL. The CDR3 extends over 16 amino acids.

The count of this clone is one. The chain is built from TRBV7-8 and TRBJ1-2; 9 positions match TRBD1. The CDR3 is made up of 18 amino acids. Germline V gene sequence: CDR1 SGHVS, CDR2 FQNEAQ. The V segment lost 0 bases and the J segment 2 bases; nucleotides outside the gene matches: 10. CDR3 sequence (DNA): TGTGCCAGCAGCTTAGCTCATCCACAGGGGGCTGGAAACTATGGCTACACCTTC. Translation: CASSLAHPQGAGNYGYTF.

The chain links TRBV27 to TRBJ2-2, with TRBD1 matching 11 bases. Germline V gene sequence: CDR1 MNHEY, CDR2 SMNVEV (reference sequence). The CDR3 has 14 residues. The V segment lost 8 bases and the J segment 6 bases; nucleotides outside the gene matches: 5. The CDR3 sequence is CASSGQGVPGELFF. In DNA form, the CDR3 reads TGTGCCAGCTCGGGACAGGGGGTCCCCGGGGAGCTGTTTTTT.

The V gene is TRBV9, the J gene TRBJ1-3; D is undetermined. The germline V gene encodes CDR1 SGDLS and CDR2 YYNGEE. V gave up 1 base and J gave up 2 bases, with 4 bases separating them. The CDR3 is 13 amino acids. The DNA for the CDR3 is TGTGCCAGCAGCGTACCGGCTGGAAACACCATATATTTT. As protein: CASSVPAGNTIYF.

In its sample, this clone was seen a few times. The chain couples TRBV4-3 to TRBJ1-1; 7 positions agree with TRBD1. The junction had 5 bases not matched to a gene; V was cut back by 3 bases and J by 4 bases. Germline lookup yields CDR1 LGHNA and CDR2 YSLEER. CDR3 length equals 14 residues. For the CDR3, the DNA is TGCGCCAGCAGCCATCCCGGGACAGTCACTGAAGCTTTCTTT. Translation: CASSHPGTVTEAFF.

Here the CDR3 reads CASSIVAGSRGANVLTF. The CDR3 DNA reads TGTGCCAGTAGTATCGTAGCGGGGAGTCGGGGGGCCAACGTCCTGACTTTC. The chain recombines TRBV19 with TRBJ2-6, with 8 bases lining up with TRBD2. The V gene's germline CDR1 is LNHDA and CDR2 SQIVND (reference sequence). The CDR3 spans 17 residues. Trimming at V came to 3 bases and at J to 4 bases, leaving 8 bases not matched to a gene.

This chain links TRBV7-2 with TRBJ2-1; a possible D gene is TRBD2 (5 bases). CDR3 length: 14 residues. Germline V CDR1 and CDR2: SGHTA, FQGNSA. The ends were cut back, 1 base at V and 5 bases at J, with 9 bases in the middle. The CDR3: CASSLGGSDNEQFF. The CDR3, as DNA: TGTGCCAGCAGCTTAGGCGGGTCCGACAATGAGCAGTTCTTC. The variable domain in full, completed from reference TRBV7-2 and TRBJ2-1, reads GAGVSQSPSNKVTEKGKDVELRCDPISGHTALYWYRQSLGQGLEFLIYFQGNSAPDKSGLPSDRFSAERTGGSVSTLTIQRTQQEDSAVYLCASSLGGSDNEQFFGPGTRLTVL.

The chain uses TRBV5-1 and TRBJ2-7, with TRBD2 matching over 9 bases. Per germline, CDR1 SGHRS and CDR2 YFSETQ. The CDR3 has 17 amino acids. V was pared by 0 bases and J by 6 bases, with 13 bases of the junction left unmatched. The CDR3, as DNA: TGCGCCAGCAGCTTGGCCGGGGGCGGGAGGGCCCGGATCGAGCAGTACTTC. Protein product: CASSLAGGGRARIEQYF.

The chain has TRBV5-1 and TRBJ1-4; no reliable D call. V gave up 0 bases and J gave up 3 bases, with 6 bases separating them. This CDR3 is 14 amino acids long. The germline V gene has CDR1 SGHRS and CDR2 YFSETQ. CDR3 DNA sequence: TGCGCCAGCAGCTTGGTCGGGGCTAATGAAAAACTGTTTTTT. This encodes CASSLVGANEKLFF.

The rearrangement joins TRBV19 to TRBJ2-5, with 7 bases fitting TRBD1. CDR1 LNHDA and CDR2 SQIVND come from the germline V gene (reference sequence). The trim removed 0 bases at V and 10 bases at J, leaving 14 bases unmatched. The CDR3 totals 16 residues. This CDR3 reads CASSIDMSTPPGGQYF. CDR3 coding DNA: TGTGCCAGTAGTATAGATATGTCGACACCCCCAGGGGGCCAGTACTTC.

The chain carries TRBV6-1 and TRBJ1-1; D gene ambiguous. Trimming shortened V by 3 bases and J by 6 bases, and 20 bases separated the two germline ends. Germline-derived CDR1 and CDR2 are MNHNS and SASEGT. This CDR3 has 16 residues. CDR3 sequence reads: CASSDMLPEGRSEAFF. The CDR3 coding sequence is TGTGCCAGCAGTGATATGCTACCCGAGGGTAGGTCTGAAGCTTTCTTT.

The CDR3 DNA reads TGTGCCAGCAGTCCAACAGGGGTGTCTGAAGCTTTCTTT. It specifies CASSPTGVSEAFF. The gene calls are TRBV6-6 and TRBJ1-1; TRBD1 aligns across 7 bases. The V and J ends lost 5 bases and 6 bases, in that order; junction bases with no gene match: 6. This CDR3 contains 13 residues. Germline V lookup: CDR1 MNHNY, CDR2 SVGAGI (reference sequence).